One T cell receptor beta chain is described in this entry. Its matching antigen is unknown. This entry belongs to a study of long-term antiretroviral therapy in people with HIV. Study findings and constraints: Clonal populations expanded prior to ART predominated within the repertoire at all time points. Older ART regimens were possibly in use when the blood was collected between the mid-2000s and the late 2010s. HIV repertoires covered narrower CDR3 length ranges than controls did.

Per germline, CDR1 SGHTA and CDR2 FQGNSA. There are 12 residues in the CDR3. Trimming removed 1 base at V and 13 bases at J, with 11 bases between. Two or more post-ART PBMC samples, plus at least one pre-ART sample, were available for each donor. Sequencing relied on immunoSEQ assay v3.0, run at survey level. Profiling relied on immunoSEQ multiplex PCR, and the TCRdb table lists in-frame clones only, not all of them. Of nearly 20,000 clones detected, approximately 80% appear once; the ten largest clones hold roughly a tenth. This sequence joins TRBV7-2 and TRBJ2-1; D unclear. The sequence was collected from a woman aged 40 to 50 with HIV. Sequencing used unsorted PBMCs, obtained 0.2 years after starting antiretroviral therapy. CDR3 bases: TGTGCCAGCAGCTTAGGTCCGGGCGTCCAGTTCTTC. Translating gives CASSLGPGVQFF.